Below, 32 T cell receptor beta chains from the same sample are listed, as sequenced in a study of blood T cell repertoires in COVID-19 (dated by TCRdb to the early 2020s). Library preparation was by the immunoSEQ multiplex PCR assay. As stored in TCRdb, this immuneACCESS dataset retains in-frame rearrangements with V and J assigned. A fraction of the clones does not appear; measured against another copy, unresolved V genes explain less than half of the discrepancy, and the remainder lacks a known reason. The sample includes 140,000 or so clones, with around 90% observed a single time. The ten largest make up 5% to 6% of the sample. Input material: peripheral blood. These receptors were obtained from a human donor in a cohort sampled during active COVID-19.

V and J are TRBV27 and TRBJ2-1, with 8 bases matching TRBD2. The germline gives CDR1 MNHEY, CDR2 SMNVEV (reference sequence). Trimming cost V 3 bases and J 6 bases; bases outside gene matches: 10. The CDR3 spans 16 residues. The CDR3 DNA sequence: TGTGCCAGCAGTTTTCGACTAGCGCCCAGGGGCAATGAGCAGTTCTTC. It codes for CASSFRLAPRGNEQFF.

The V call is TRBV5-1, the J call TRBJ2-2; D unresolved. The CDR3 consists of 15 residues. The V end lost 0 bases, the J end lost 5 bases, and 11 bases lay between the germline ends. CDR1 and CDR2 (germline): SGHRS, YFSETQ. The CDR3 sequence is CASSLGPESTGELFF. The CDR3 nucleotides are TGCGCCAGCAGCTTGGGGCCCGAAAGTACCGGGGAGCTGTTTTTT.

The V gene is TRBV30, the J gene TRBJ2-3; perhaps TRBD2 as D (6 bases). V was clipped by 0 bases and J by 2 bases, with 9 bases between them. This CDR3 has 14 amino acids. The V gene's germline CDR1 is GTSNPN and CDR2 SVGIG (reference sequence). The DNA of the CDR3 is TGTGCCTGGAGTGTCGGAGGGGTCACAGATACGCAGTATTTT. Its translation: CAWSVGGVTDTQYF.

The chain employs TRBV3-1 (or the pseudogene TRBV3-2) and TRBJ2-1, with 11 bases identical to TRBD2. Germline V gives CDR1 LGHDT, CDR2 YNNKEL (reference sequence). This CDR3 is 13 amino acids long. The V and J ends lost 4 bases and 9 bases, in that order; junction bases with no gene match: 2. CDR3 in DNA: TGTGCCAGCAGCCTTCTAGCGGGAGGTGAGCAGTTCTTC. Protein product: CASSLLAGGEQFF.

This clone was seen only a few times. The rearrangement joins TRBV19 to TRBJ2-7, with TRBD2 matching over 9 bases. This CDR3 is built from 15 residues. CDR1 is LNHDA and CDR2 is SQIVND in the germline V gene (reference sequence). V shed 1 base, J shed 4 bases, and the junction held 5 bases outside the gene matches. The CDR3 spells CASSIAASGDYEQYF. In DNA, the CDR3 is TGTGCCAGTAGTATAGCGGCTAGCGGGGATTACGAGCAGTACTTC.

The chain links TRBV10-3 to TRBJ2-7; TRBD1 aligns across 9 bases. Germline V gene data show CDR1 as ENHRY and CDR2 as SYGVKD. The CDR3 runs 14 residues. V shed 7 bases and J 4 bases; nucleotides not matched to a gene: 8. The CDR3 DNA reads TGTGCCATCAACCCGACAGGGGGGGAGTACGAGCAGTACTTC. Its translation is CAINPTGGEYEQYF.

V is TRBV7-2 and J is TRBJ2-1; 9 bases line up with TRBD2. The trim removed 4 bases at V and 2 bases at J, leaving 6 bases unmatched. Germline V CDR1 and CDR2: SGHTA, FQGNSA. The CDR3 extends over 16 amino acids. CDR3 coding DNA: TGTGCCAGCAGCTCCAGCGGGAGGATGACCTACAATGAGCAGTTCTTC. It specifies CASSSSGRMTYNEQFF.

The genes are TRBV9 and TRBJ1-1; D is unclear. V was shortened by 0 bases and J by 0 bases, with 15 bases between the two germline ends. The CDR3 is made up of 17 amino acids. CDR1 is SGDLS and CDR2 is YYNGEE in the germline V gene. The CDR3 region is CASSVEEGGYMNTEAFF. The CDR3, as DNA: TGTGCCAGCAGCGTAGAAGAGGGCGGTTACATGAACACTGAAGCTTTCTTT.

The V gene is TRBV9, the J gene TRBJ1-1, with TRBD1 matching 7 bases. CDR3 size: 16 residues. Germline V gene lookup returns CDR1 SGDLS and CDR2 YYNGEE. With V trimmed by 0 bases and J by 1 base, 6 bases remained unmatched. CDR3 nucleotides: TGTGCCAGCAGCGTAGAAGATGGGGACAGGAACACTGAAGCTTTCTTT. Encoded protein: CASSVEDGDRNTEAFF.

The V gene is TRBV19, the J gene TRBJ1-1, with 8 bases that match TRBD1. The CDR3 extends over 15 amino acids. Looked up from germline, CDR1 is LNHDA and CDR2 is SQIVND (reference sequence). V shed 6 bases and J 5 bases; nucleotides not matched to a gene: 11. The CDR3 DNA follows: TGTGCCAGTAGCCCTGACAGGGGTGGTAGGACTGAAGCTTTCTTT. As protein: CASSPDRGGRTEAFF.

V usage is TRBV5-1 and J usage is TRBJ1-1; 9 bases are a match to TRBD1. CDR3 size: 16 residues. V lost 0 bases and J lost 1; bases outside the gene matches: 4. CDR1 is SGHRS and CDR2 is YFSETQ in the germline V gene. The CDR3 bases are TGCGCCAGCAGCTTGGGCATGGGACAGGGGAACACTGAAGCTTTCTTT. Translating gives CASSLGMGQGNTEAFF.

The chain links TRBV7-6 to TRBJ2-7; perhaps TRBD2 as D (5 bases). CDR3 length: 15 amino acids. CDR1 SGHVS and CDR2 FNYEAQ come from the germline V gene. Trimming took 5 bases from V and 1 from J, leaving 15 bases between them. CDR3: CASSRVSGSSYEQYF. The CDR3, as DNA: TGTGCCAGCAGCCGGGTTAGTGGGAGTTCCTACGAGCAGTACTTC.

This clone has just a few counts. The chain carries TRBV6-6 and TRBJ2-3, with D possibly matching TRBD2 (5 bases). Germline CDR1 is MNHNY and CDR2 is SVGAGI (reference sequence). The V and J ends lost 2 bases and 1 base respectively, with 10 bases between them. The CDR3 runs 15 residues. The CDR3 region is CASSYERRGTDTQYF. CDR3 nucleotide sequence: TGTGCCAGCAGTTACGAGCGGCGGGGCACAGATACGCAGTATTTT.

J is TRBJ2-1 and V is TRBV15; a possible D gene is TRBD2 (6 bases). V was cut by 5 bases and J by 12 bases, with 11 bases left in between. The CDR3 length is 11 residues. CDR1 and CDR2 (germline): LNHNV, YYDKDF (reference sequence). The CDR3, as DNA: TGTGCCACCAGCGGAGCGGAGGGGCAGTTCTTC. Amino acids: CATSGAEGQFF.

The V call is TRBV6-5, the J call TRBJ2-7; 12 bases are a match to TRBD2. Germline CDR1 is MNHEY and CDR2 is SVGAGI. V shed 6 bases, J shed 5 bases, and the junction held 5 bases outside the gene matches. The CDR3 extends over 14 amino acids. This CDR3 reads CASSRRTSGNEQYF. CDR3 nucleotide sequence: TGTGCCAGCAGCAGAAGGACTAGCGGGAACGAGCAGTACTTC.

The chain combines TRBV4-1 with TRBJ1-1; tentatively, D is TRBD1 (6 bases). Deletions cut 2 bases from V and 3 bases from J, with 19 bases between. The germline V gene encodes CDR1 MGHRA and CDR2 YSYEKL. The CDR3 spans 17 residues. CDR3 coding DNA: TGCGCCAGCAGCCAAAGTAACAGGGTGTTGCCATACACTGAAGCTTTCTTT. Its protein is CASSQSNRVLPYTEAFF.

There are a few counts of this clone. The genes are TRBV5-1 and TRBJ1-1, with 9 bases lining up with TRBD1. The CDR3 contains 15 residues. V was clipped by 0 bases and J by 4 bases; unmatched bases: 4. Germline V gene sequence: CDR1 SGHRS, CDR2 YFSETQ. The DNA of the CDR3 is TGCGCCAGCAGCTTGGAGGGACAGGGCCTCACTGAAGCTTTCTTT. Amino acids: CASSLEGQGLTEAFF.

V and J are TRBV5-5 and TRBJ2-2; 7 bases align to TRBD2. Losses at the gene ends were 5 bases for V and 3 bases for J; bases not matched to a gene: 10. The CDR3 is made up of 16 amino acids. Germline lookup yields CDR1 SGHKS and CDR2 YYEKEE (reference sequence). CDR3 in amino acids: CASRGGPGGDTGELFF. As DNA, the CDR3 is TGTGCCAGCAGGGGAGGCCCGGGGGGAGACACCGGGGAGCTGTTTTTT. Supplemented by reference TRBV5-5 and TRBJ2-2, the full variable domain reads DAGVTQSPTHLIKTRGQQVTLRCSPISGHKSVSWYQQVLGQGPQFIFQYYEKEERGRGNFPDRFSARQFPNYSSELNVNALLLGDSALYLCASRGGPGGDTGELFFGEGSRLTVL.

The V call is TRBV27, the J call TRBJ2-1; 7 bases fit TRBD1. V lost 5 bases and J lost 6; bases outside the gene matches: 10. Per the germline V gene, CDR1 is MNHEY and CDR2 is SMNVEV (reference sequence). CDR3 length: 15 residues. For the CDR3, the DNA is TGTGCCAGCAGTAAAGACAGGGTTTTGGGCAATGAGCAGTTCTTC. Encoded protein: CASSKDRVLGNEQFF.

The V gene is TRBV7-2, the J gene TRBJ2-1, with 8 positions matching TRBD2. This CDR3 has 15 amino acids. Unmatched junction bases numbered 9, after V lost 1 base and J lost 10 bases. CDR1 is SGHTA and CDR2 is FQGNSA in the germline V gene. CDR3 DNA: TGTGCCAGCAGCTTAGAGGGGCTAGCGGGCAGGGAGCAGTTCTTC. Translation: CASSLEGLAGREQFF.

The rearrangement joins TRBV2 to TRBJ2-2, with D tentatively TRBD2 (6 bases). The germline V and J ends were trimmed by 4 bases and 7 bases, with 13 bases remaining between them. The CDR3 contains 14 residues. Per germline, CDR1 SNHLY and CDR2 FYNNEI. CDR3 in DNA: TGTGCCAGCAGTGTCCGGGGGTTGGACGGGGAGCTGTTTTTT. This sequence encodes CASSVRGLDGELFF.

V usage is TRBV2 and J usage is TRBJ2-5; TRBD2 matches at 9 bases. The germline gives CDR1 SNHLY, CDR2 FYNNEI. This CDR3 comprises 15 residues. The V segment lost 4 bases and the J segment 5 bases; nucleotides outside the gene matches: 8. The DNA of the CDR3 is TGTGCCAGCAGTGGTAGCGGGGGATTGGGGGAGACCCAGTACTTC. This encodes CASSGSGGLGETQYF.

J is TRBJ2-2 and V is TRBV6-5; the match to TRBD2 covers 11 bases. This CDR3 is built from 15 residues. Germline V CDR1 and CDR2: MNHEY, SVGAGI. J gave up 9 bases and V 7 bases, and 10 bases lay outside the gene matches. This chain's CDR3 is CASKGLAGGIRELFF. CDR3 in DNA: TGTGCCAGCAAGGGTCTAGCGGGAGGAATCAGGGAGCTGTTTTTT.

The chain joins TRBV5-6 to TRBJ1-3; tentatively, D is TRBD1 (6 bases). The V gene's germline CDR1 is SGHDT and CDR2 YYEEEE. With 0 bases removed from V and 0 bases from J, the gap between germline ends came to 13 bases. The CDR3 covers 17 residues. This CDR3 is CASSLAGTGSSGNTIYF. The CDR3 DNA sequence: TGTGCCAGCAGCTTGGCGGGCACAGGGAGCTCTGGAAACACCATATATTTT.

The V gene is TRBV4-2, the J gene TRBJ1-4; D possibly corresponds to TRBD1 (5 bases). The CDR3 loop spans 16 amino acids. Trimming took off 0 bases at V and 7 bases at J, with 15 bases between the two ends. Germline V gene sequence: CDR1 LGHNA, CDR2 YNFKEQ. CDR3 sequence reads: CASSQDIGGRGEKLFF. In nucleotides, the CDR3 is TGTGCCAGCAGCCAAGATATCGGGGGAAGGGGTGAAAAACTGTTTTTT.

The V call is TRBV5-1, the J call TRBJ2-1; 7 bases fit TRBD1. V was clipped by 4 bases and J by 6 bases; unmatched bases: 4. Per the germline V gene, CDR1 is SGHRS and CDR2 is YFSETQ. The CDR3 contains 13 residues. The CDR3: CASSEGQSNEQFF. The CDR3 DNA follows: TGCGCCAGCAGCGAGGGACAGAGCAATGAGCAGTTCTTC.

This chain links TRBV27 with TRBJ2-2; weak D call: TRBD2 (6 bases). V lost 6 bases to trimming and J lost 3 bases, with 8 bases between them. Germline CDR1 MNHEY, CDR2 SMNVEV (reference sequence). The CDR3 extends over 13 amino acids. DNA of the CDR3: TGTGCCAGCAGAAGGAGGGACACCGGGGAGCTGTTTTTT. Amino acids: CASRRRDTGELFF.

About this clone itself: The sample holds other DNA sequences that translate to the same CDR3. The chain employs TRBV7-9 and TRBJ1-1; D possibly corresponds to TRBD1 (6 bases). The CDR3 is 14 amino acids. The germline V and J ends were trimmed by 5 bases and 3 bases, with 13 bases remaining between them. The germline V gene has CDR1 SEHNR and CDR2 FQNEAQ (reference sequence). CDR3 loop: CASSPRGAYTEAFF. In DNA, the CDR3 is TGTGCCAGCAGCCCCCGGGGGGCTTACACTGAAGCTTTCTTT.

V is TRBV11-3 and J is TRBJ2-2, with D tentatively TRBD1 (6 bases). CDR3 size: 15 residues. The V and J ends lost 5 bases and 0 bases respectively, with 10 bases between them. The germline V gene encodes CDR1 SGHNT and CDR2 YENEEA. The CDR3: CASSPQGTNTGELFF. In DNA form, the CDR3 reads TGTGCCAGCAGCCCACAGGGCACGAACACCGGGGAGCTGTTTTTT. The whole variable domain, filled in from reference TRBV11-3 and TRBJ2-2, reads EAGVVQSPRYKIIEKKQPVAFWCNPISGHNTLYWYLQNLGQGPELLIRYENEEAVDDSQLPKDRFSAERLKGVDSTLKIQPAELGDSAVYLCASSPQGTNTGELFFGEGSRLTVL.

Comments on this clone: The junction differs from germline at one of its ends, possibly a read error. The chain carries TRBV28 and TRBJ2-7; the D gene is possibly TRBD2 (6 bases). CDR3 size: 14 residues. Per germline, CDR1 MDHEN and CDR2 SYDVKM. CDR3 sequence: CASSLLGRNREQYF. For the CDR3, the DNA is TGTGCTAGCAGTTTATTAGGGAGGAACCGCGAGCAGTACTTC.

The rearrangement uses TRBV21-1 and TRBJ2-7; TRBD1, as called in the table, went unchecked against the DNA. TRBV21-1 is assigned pseudogene status. This CDR3 has 17 amino acids. CDR3 protein: CASSPLSSGPFPYEQYF. As DNA, the CDR3 is TGTGCCAGCAGCCCCTTAAGCTCAGGGCCTTTCCCCTACGAGCAGTACTTC.

This chain joins TRBV10-2 and TRBJ1-2, with a weak D call TRBD1 (5 bases). CDR3 length: 15 amino acids. The germline CDR1 and CDR2 sequences are WSHSY and SAAADI. V lost 7 bases to trimming and J lost 4 bases, with 19 bases between them. The CDR3 here is CASKYGQGGSYGYTF. The CDR3 DNA sequence: TGCGCCAGCAAGTATGGGCAGGGAGGTAGCTATGGCTACACCTTC.